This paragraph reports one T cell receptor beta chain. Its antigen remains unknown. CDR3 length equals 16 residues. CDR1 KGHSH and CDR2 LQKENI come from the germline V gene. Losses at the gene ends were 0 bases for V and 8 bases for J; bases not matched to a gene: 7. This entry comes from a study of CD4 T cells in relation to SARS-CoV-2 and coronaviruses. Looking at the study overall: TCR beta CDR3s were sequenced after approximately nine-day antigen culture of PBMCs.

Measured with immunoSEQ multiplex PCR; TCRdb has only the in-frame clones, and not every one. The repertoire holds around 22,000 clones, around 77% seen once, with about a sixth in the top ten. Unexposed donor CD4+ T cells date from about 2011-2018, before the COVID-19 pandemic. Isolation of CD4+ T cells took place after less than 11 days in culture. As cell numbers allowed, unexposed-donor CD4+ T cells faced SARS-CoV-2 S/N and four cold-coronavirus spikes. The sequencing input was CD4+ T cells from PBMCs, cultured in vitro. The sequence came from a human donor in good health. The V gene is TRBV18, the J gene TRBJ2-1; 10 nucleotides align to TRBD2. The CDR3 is CASSPPRLAGVDEQFF. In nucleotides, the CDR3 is TGTGCCAGCTCACCACCGAGGCTAGCGGGAGTAGATGAGCAGTTCTTC.